The 31 T cell receptor beta chains given below trace back to one sample, sequenced in a study of CDR3 diversity in severe acne. TCRdb redid the calling of the PCR reads with MiXCR, one entry per CDR3 protein. The repertoire consists of under 100,000 distinct CDR3 sequences, with roughly half occurring once and the leading ten covering roughly 9.1%. Sequencing was carried out using blood. Every receptor here comes from a male donor in good health, serving as a control.

This clonotype was recorded once. One junction end does not reproduce the germline sequence, and a read error may be involved. The genes are TRBV10-3 and TRBJ1-3; 7 nucleotides line up with TRBD1. CDR1 is ENHRY, CDR2 SYGVKD, per germline. This CDR3 is built from 15 residues. CDR3 DNA: TGTGCCATCAGGCAGACAGGGAGCTCTGGAGACACCATATATTTT. Translating gives CAIRQTGSSGDTIYF.

This clonotype appeared once. The CDR3: CASSLGPGATLVGNQPQHF. The CDR3 DNA is TGTGCCAGCAGCTTGGGTCCAGGGGCGACCCTGGTTGGGAATCAGCCCCAGCATTTT. V and J are TRBV7-6 and TRBJ1-5; possible D gene TRBD1, 6 bases. There are 19 residues in the CDR3. Trimming took 3 bases from V and 4 from J, leaving 25 bases between them. The V gene's germline CDR1 is SGHVS and CDR2 FNYEAQ.

On this clonotype: A much larger clone differs by one base, so this may be a read error. In DNA form, the CDR3 reads TGTGCCAGCAGTGCAGGGGAGAAACTGTCTTTT. Translation: CASSAGEKLSF. The chain couples TRBV25-1 to TRBJ1-4, with a possible D match to TRBD1 (6 bases). The CDR3 is 11 amino acids. The germline V gene encodes CDR1 MGHDK and CDR2 SYGVNS.

The chain joins TRBV7-6 to TRBJ1-5, with 9 bases lining up with TRBD1. Germline-derived CDR1 and CDR2 are SGHVS and FNYEAQ. CDR3 size: 15 residues. Trimming took 5 bases from V and 6 from J; bases not matched to a gene: 8. The CDR3 sequence: CASSPIQGAVQPQHF. The CDR3 region has the DNA TGTGCCAGCAGCCCGATACAGGGGGCCGTTCAGCCCCAGCATTTT.

This clonotype was recorded many times. The chain has TRBV10-3 and TRBJ1-5; D gene ambiguous. This CDR3 has 12 residues. The germline V gene encodes CDR1 ENHRY and CDR2 SYGVKD. V was clipped by 0 bases and J by 5 bases, with 2 bases between them. CDR3 residues: CAISESDQPQHF. Written as DNA, the CDR3 is TGTGCCATCAGTGAGTCGGATCAGCCCCAGCATTTT.

The V gene is TRBV12-3 or TRBV12-4, the J gene TRBJ1-2; D is undetermined. CDR3 size: 13 residues. Between the trimmed V and J ends, which lost 3 bases and 3 bases, there was a span of 8 bases. The CDR3 DNA follows: TGTGCCAGCAGTTTGACAACCCACTATGGCTACACCTTC. Translation: CASSLTTHYGYTF.

Only a few counts were recorded for this clonotype. The rearrangement joins TRBV12-3 or TRBV12-4 to TRBJ1-2; D ambiguous. The CDR3 contains 13 residues. V was shortened by 6 bases and J by 4 bases, with 12 bases between the two germline ends. The CDR3 DNA reads as TGTGCCAGCAGCCCCGGGGATGGCTATGGCTACACCTTC. Its protein product is CASSPGDGYGYTF.

The V call is TRBV5-1, the J call TRBJ1-1, with no clear D. Trimming shortened V by 4 bases and J by 4 bases, and 11 bases separated the two germline ends. This CDR3 is 13 amino acids long. From germline, CDR1 is SGHRS and CDR2 YFSETQ. This chain's CDR3 is CASSQPFSTEAFF. CDR3 coding DNA: TGCGCCAGCAGCCAGCCATTTAGCACTGAAGCTTTCTTT.

This clonotype was found a few times. The chain combines TRBV9 with TRBJ1-4, with no clear D. The germline V gene has CDR1 SGDLS and CDR2 YYNGEE. This CDR3 is built from 10 residues. With 6 bases removed from V and 8 bases from J, the gap between germline ends came to 5 bases. The CDR3 loop reads CASMGEKLFF. CDR3 in DNA: TGTGCCAGCATGGGAGAAAAACTGTTTTTT.

The J gene is TRBJ2-5, the V gene TRBV2; D remains ambiguous. V was cut by 8 bases and J by 5 bases, with 9 bases left in between. The CDR3 is made up of 11 amino acids. Germline V CDR1 and CDR2: SNHLY, FYNNEI. CDR3 residues: CASSPVETQYF. The CDR3 DNA is TGTGCCAGCTCCCCTGTGGAGACCCAGTACTTC.

In this sample, this clonotype turned up a few times. The CDR3 protein is CATSSTTGLAGSYNEQFF. DNA for the CDR3: TGTGCCACCAGCAGCACTACGGGACTAGCGGGGAGCTACAATGAGCAGTTCTTC. The genes are TRBV15 and TRBJ2-1; 13 bases are shared with TRBD2. V lost 3 bases to trimming and J lost 3 bases; unmatched junction nucleotides: 8. CDR3 length: 18 amino acids. Per germline, CDR1 LNHNV and CDR2 YYDKDF (reference sequence). Variable domain in full (rest from reference TRBV15 and TRBJ2-1): DAMVIQNPRYQVTQFGKPVTLSCSQTLNHNVMYWYQQKSSQAPKLLFHYYDKDFNNEADTPDNFQSRRPNTSFCFLDIRSPGLGDTAMYLCATSSTTGLAGSYNEQFFGPGTRLTVL.

The chain employs TRBV19 and TRBJ1-1; maybe TRBD1 (6 bases). The V gene lost 5 bases and the J gene lost 3 bases, with 13 bases spanning the gap. This CDR3 comprises 14 residues. Germline values: CDR1 LNHDA, CDR2 SQIVND (reference sequence). CDR3 sequence (DNA): TGTGCCAGTAGTCTTACAGGGAGGCACACTGAAGCTTTCTTT. This encodes CASSLTGRHTEAFF.

This clonotype showed up many times. V gene TRBV12-3 or TRBV12-4 combines with J gene TRBJ1-4; the match to TRBD1 covers 10 bases. Trimming cost V 3 bases and J 6 bases; bases outside gene matches: 4. This CDR3 is 15 amino acids long. The CDR3 region has the DNA TGTGCCAGCAGTTTCCATGGGACAGGGGATGAAAAACTGTTTTTT. It translates to CASSFHGTGDEKLFF.

This chain uses TRBV20-1 with TRBJ2-5, with 9 positions matching TRBD2. The CDR3 loop spans 13 amino acids. Germline V lookup: CDR1 DFQATT, CDR2 SNEGSKA (reference sequence). Germline trimming cut 3 bases from V and 5 bases from J; bases unmatched to any gene: 4. The CDR3 DNA sequence: TGCAGTGCTAGTGCGGGGGGGCGGGAGACCCAGTACTTC. Amino acid sequence: CSASAGGRETQYF.

The chain links TRBV7-2 to TRBJ2-1, with 8 nucleotides matching TRBD1. Per the germline V gene, CDR1 is SGHTA and CDR2 is FQGNSA. V was clipped by 6 bases and J by 6 bases; unmatched bases: 1. This CDR3 comprises 12 residues. The CDR3 loop reads CASSTGGNEQFF. The CDR3 coding sequence is TGTGCCAGCAGTACAGGGGGCAATGAGCAGTTCTTC.

This clonotype was seen more than once but under ten times. The chain couples TRBV2 to TRBJ1-2; 8 bases align to TRBD1. Germline lookup yields CDR1 SNHLY and CDR2 FYNNEI. V shed 6 bases, J shed 1 base, and the junction held 4 bases outside the gene matches. This CDR3 is built from 14 residues. CDR3 nucleotide sequence: TGTGCCAGCAGGGTCGGACAGGGTAACTATGGCTACACCTTC. It yields the protein CASRVGQGNYGYTF.

The chain couples TRBV20-1 to TRBJ2-5, with 10 bases fitting TRBD2. V lost 5 bases and J lost 1; bases outside the gene matches: 10. The CDR3 is 16 residues long. Per the germline V gene, CDR1 is DFQATT and CDR2 is SNEGSKA (reference sequence). This chain's CDR3 is CSAPDSGRAIQETQYF. The DNA of the CDR3 is TGCAGTGCTCCAGACAGCGGGAGGGCAATCCAAGAGACCCAGTACTTC.

This clonotype was seen a few times. The V and J genes are TRBV29-1 and TRBJ2-7; D is unclear. Trimming stripped 7 bases from V and 2 bases from J, with 15 bases between. CDR3 size: 13 residues. Germline V CDR1 and CDR2: SQVTM, ANQGSEA. As DNA, the CDR3 is TGCAGCGCTAAGGACGGTCCCGCCTACGAGCAGTACTTC. Translating gives CSAKDGPAYEQYF.

In this sample, this clonotype turned up many times. This chain joins TRBV7-9 and TRBJ2-7; TRBD1 matches 9 bases. Per the germline V gene, CDR1 is SEHNR and CDR2 is FQNEAQ (reference sequence). This CDR3 spans 14 amino acids. After removal of 5 bases from V and 0 bases from J, the junction contained 2 bases not matched to a gene. This chain's CDR3 is CASSEGQGSYEQYF. DNA for the CDR3: TGTGCCAGCAGCGAGGGACAGGGCTCCTACGAGCAGTACTTC.

This chain links TRBV6-6 with TRBJ2-7; TRBD1 matches at 7 bases. The V segment lost 6 bases and the J segment 7 bases; nucleotides outside the gene matches: 15. This CDR3 is 15 amino acids long. Germline-derived CDR1 and CDR2 are MNHNY and SVGAGI (reference sequence). The CDR3 loop reads CASSPGTEPTGEQYF. The CDR3 bases are TGTGCCAGCAGCCCCGGGACAGAACCTACCGGGGAGCAGTACTTC.

V usage is TRBV6-6 and J usage is TRBJ1-2; possible D gene TRBD1, 6 bases. CDR1 is MNHNY, CDR2 SVGAGI, per germline (reference sequence). CDR3 length: 13 residues. Trimming shortened V by 1 base and J by 6 bases, and 9 bases separated the two germline ends. The CDR3 sequence is CASSYYRQDGYTF. CDR3 DNA: TGTGCCAGCAGTTACTACAGACAGGATGGCTACACCTTC.

This clonotype has more than one count but fewer than ten. This chain links TRBV30 with TRBJ2-1; 7 nucleotides match TRBD2. The CDR3 is 15 amino acids. The germline V gene has CDR1 GTSNPN and CDR2 SVGIG (reference sequence). V lost 1 base, J lost 5 bases, and 8 bases stayed unmatched. The CDR3 DNA reads as TGTGCCTGGAGTGGCTGGGGGAGGGCCAACAATGAGCAGTTCTTC. This translates into CAWSGWGRANNEQFF.

This sequence joins TRBV5-4 and TRBJ2-7; 8 nucleotides align to TRBD1. V trimming: 2 bases; J trimming: 2 bases; junction bases outside the gene matches: 6. Germline V CDR1 and CDR2: SGHNT, YYREEE (reference sequence). CDR3 length: 15 residues. CDR3 nucleotide sequence: TGTGCCAGCAGCTTTGGACAGGGTAGCCCCTACGAGCAGTACTTC. It yields the protein CASSFGQGSPYEQYF.

This clonotype has ten or more counts. The chain uses TRBV11-2 and TRBJ2-5, with unresolved D. V was clipped by 0 bases and J by 11 bases, with 13 bases between them. CDR1 and CDR2 from the germline V gene are SGHAT and FQNNGV. The CDR3 length is 13 residues. The CDR3 region has the DNA TGTGCCAGCAGCTTAGATGGAAGGGAATTTCAGTACTTC. This encodes CASSLDGREFQYF.

This clonotype was recorded only once. Possible read error: a much larger clone is one base away. This chain connects TRBV15 to TRBJ1-4; 8 bases align to TRBD1. Trimming cost V 3 bases and J 4 bases; bases outside gene matches: 1. Germline CDR1 LNHNV, CDR2 YYDKDF (reference sequence). The CDR3 sequence is 14 residues long. The CDR3 loop reads CATSRDRDNEKLFF. The DNA for the CDR3 is TGTGCCACCAGCAGGGACAGGGATAATGAAAAACTGTTTTTT. The variable domain in full, with the rest retrieved from reference TRBV15 and TRBJ1-4, is DAMVIQNPRYQVTQFGKPVTLSCSQTLNHNVMYWYQQKSSQAPKLLFHYYDKDFNNEADTPDNFQSRRPNTSFCFLDIRSPGLGDTAMYLCATSRDRDNEKLFFGSGTQLSVL.

On this clonotype: A junction boundary mismatches the germline segment, possibly from a read error. The V and J genes are TRBV6-5 and TRBJ2-7; TRBD2 is a possible D gene (5 bases). Germline CDR1 is MNHEY and CDR2 is SVGAGI. CDR3 length: 15 amino acids. The CDR3 DNA reads as TGTGCCATCAGTTACTCGGGGATAGGGTCCTACGAGCAGCACTTC. This sequence encodes CAISYSGIGSYEQHF.

This chain connects TRBV6-5 to TRBJ1-4; the match to TRBD1 covers 8 bases. Unmatched junction bases numbered 0, after V lost 2 bases and J lost 4 bases. The CDR3 spans 14 residues. The germline V gene has CDR1 MNHEY and CDR2 SVGAGI. The CDR3 DNA reads as TGTGCCAGCAGTTACGGGACAGGTAATGAAAAACTGTTTTTT. It codes for CASSYGTGNEKLFF.

This clonotype was picked up a small number of times. The rearrangement uses TRBV24-1 and TRBJ2-5; weak D call: TRBD1 (5 bases). V was cut by 3 bases and J by 7 bases, with 17 bases left in between. The CDR3 runs to 15 residues. Germline values: CDR1 KGHDR, CDR2 SFDVKD. In DNA, the CDR3 is TGTGCCACCAGTGATGTTACCGTGACCCAGGGGACCCAGTACTTC. This sequence encodes CATSDVTVTQGTQYF.

For the CDR3, the DNA is TGTGCCAGCAGTGGACTAGCGGGGGCCAACAATGAGCAGTTCTTC. Translation gives CASSGLAGANNEQFF. The V call is TRBV6-5, the J call TRBJ2-1, with 13 bases fitting TRBD2. The CDR3 is 15 amino acids. The germline CDR1 and CDR2 sequences are MNHEY and SVGAGI. J was trimmed by 5 bases and V by 5 bases; bases with no gene match: 3.

The V call is TRBV10-1, the J call TRBJ2-3, with 12 bases fitting TRBD2. The germline V gene has CDR1 WNHNN and CDR2 SYGVQD (reference sequence). The V segment lost 3 bases and the J segment 1 base; nucleotides outside the gene matches: 5. This CDR3 comprises 17 residues. In DNA, the CDR3 is TGCGCCAGCAGTGAACTACTAGCGGGAGGCGGCACAGATACGCAGTATTTT. Protein: CASSELLAGGGTDTQYF.

On this clonotype itself: It may be a read error: a sequence one base away is much more abundant. The CDR3 bases are TGTGCCACCAGCAGTCTTGAAAGACTGTTTTTT. Amino acid sequence: CATSSLERLFF. This rearrangement joins TRBV15 to TRBJ1-4; no reliable D call. There are 11 residues in the CDR3. Germline values: CDR1 LNHNV, CDR2 YYDKDF (reference sequence).